These T cell receptor beta chains were read from a single sample in a study of STAT5B mutations in CD4+ large granular lymphocyte leukemia. Assay: immunoSEQ multiplex PCR; the TCRdb copy retains only in-frame clones and omits some. The sample shows tens of thousands of clones, about four fifths of them seen only once. Sequencing was performed on CD4+ T cells from blood buffy coats. Receptors originate from a human donor in good health. CDR3s leave out the opening cysteine and the closing phenylalanine or tryptophan. The order of the fields is J gene, V gene, CDR3 protein.

TRBJ1-2 TRBV30 AWSRGSGGNYGYT
TRBJ2-7 TRBV19 ASSIGGGLEYEQY
TRBJ2-3 TRBV10-3 AISAGQSNTDTQY
TRBJ1-4 TRBV4-3 ASSQNPGATNEKLF
TRBJ2-7 TRBV5-1 ASSLGSNSYEQY
TRBJ2-7 TRBV19 ASSDPGTSSYEQY
TRBJ1-5 TRBV27 ASSPTLFGGNQPQH
TRBJ1-6 TRBV6-6 ASIRGANSPLH
TRBJ1-2 TRBV5-4 ASSSTHGQGYYGYT
TRBJ1-2 TRBV5-1 ASSLQDTYGYT
TRBJ1-1 TRBV27 ASLSLRRGIRGPTEAF
TRBJ2-7 TRBV4-1 ASSQEGLPGEQY
TRBJ2-3 TRBV10-1 ASSGSGRTTQY
TRBJ2-5 TRBV2 ASSRGPETQY
TRBJ1-5 TRBV5-1 ASSLRTGPDQPQH
TRBJ2-7 TRBV7-8 ASSLASIGIGGGLGEQY
TRBJ2-1 TRBV29-1 SLDRGKYNEQF
TRBJ2-4 TRBV5-1 ASSLDSPVGSIQY
TRBJ2-5 TRBV7-9 ASSFLEETQY
TRBJ2-1 TRBV10-3 AISPTSGTYYEQF
- TRBV28 ASSSGTVPYEQY
TRBJ2-1 TRBV6-1 ASTPGAWTNEQF
TRBJ2-3 TRBV6-1 ASSVYTDTQY
TRBJ1-5 TRBV12-2 ASRLSPLVSNQPQH
TRBJ1-4 TRBV7-9 ASSLAPTNEKLF
TRBJ1-5 TRBV4-1 ASSQKEQGANQPQH
TRBJ1-4 TRBV21-1 ASGPTRRDAASKATNEKLF
TRBJ1-1 TRBV5-1 ASSLTSGGWGGNTEAF
TRBJ1-1 TRBV11-1 ASRMDSTLTEAF
TRBJ1-5 TRBV19 ASTDREDQPQH
TRBJ2-1 TRBV7-9 ASGPDYNEQF
TRBJ2-7 TRBV30 AWGGGTGGSSSYEQY
TRBJ2-3 TRBV7-2 ASSRGGQPSTDTQY
TRBJ1-5 TRBV11-2 ASSTGQGRNQPQH
TRBJ2-1 TRBV30 AWSLGVDNEQF
TRBJ2-5 TRBV18 ASSGPGSGETQY
TRBJ2-4 TRBV19 ASSIGYGPLTNIQY
TRBJ2-7 TRBV6-6 ASRRDYSYEQY
TRBJ1-4 TRBV19 ASTRGLSEKLF
TRBJ2-3 TRBV6-1 ASSEEGSSTDTQY
TRBJ1-5 TRBV19 ASRPGTGVWTPQH
TRBJ2-7 TRBV7-6 ASSRGDYEQY
TRBJ1-2 TRBV4-3 ASSQGWKQANYGYT
TRBJ1-2 TRBV6-6 ASAPTGTYGYT
TRBJ2-4 TRBV6-1 ASSETGQTARY
TRBJ2-5 TRBV10-3 AITDLGRGAQY